This T cell receptor (beta chain) was documented in a study of T cells in Graves' hyperthyroidism and ophthalmopathy. Amplification of TCR beta CDR3 regions used RNA as the template. HTBI primers drove first-round RT-PCR of the TCR CDR3. Each CDR3 protein gets one entry after TCRdb re-called the multiplex PCR reads with MiXCR. The sample has about 590,000 distinct CDR3 sequences, around 16% seen once. This clonotype has a count of ten or more. Sequencing was done on a sample of blood. The TCR sequence derives from a young woman with Graves' hyperthyroidism.

The CDR3 loop reads CASSLVARVGETQYF. Written as DNA, the CDR3 is TGTGCCAGCAGCTTAGTCGCTCGGGTCGGGGAGACCCAGTACTTC. The chain carries TRBV7-9 and TRBJ2-5; no reliable D call. V lost 1 base and J 5 bases, leaving 14 bases between the germline ends. The CDR3 is made up of 15 amino acids. Germline assignment: CDR1 SEHNR and CDR2 FQNEAQ (reference sequence).